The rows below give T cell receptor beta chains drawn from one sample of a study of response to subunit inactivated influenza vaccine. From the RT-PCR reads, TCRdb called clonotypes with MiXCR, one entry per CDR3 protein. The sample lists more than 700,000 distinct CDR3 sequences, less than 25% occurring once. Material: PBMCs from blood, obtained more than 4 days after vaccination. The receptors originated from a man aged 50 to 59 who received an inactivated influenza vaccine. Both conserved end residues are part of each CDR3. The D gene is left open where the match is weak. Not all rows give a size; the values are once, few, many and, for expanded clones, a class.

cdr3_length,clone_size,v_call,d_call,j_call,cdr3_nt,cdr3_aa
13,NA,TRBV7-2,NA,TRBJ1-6,TGTGCCAGCAGCTGGGCAGGGAATTCACCCCTCCACTTT,CASSWAGNSPLHF
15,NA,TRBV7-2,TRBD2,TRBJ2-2,TGTGCCAGCGGCCGACTAGCGGGGGGGACCGGGGAGCTGTTTTTT,CASGRLAGGTGELFF
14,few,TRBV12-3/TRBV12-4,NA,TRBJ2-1,TGTGCCAGCAGCCGATCGGGGGAATATAACCGGGACCCCTTC,CASSRSGEYNRDPF
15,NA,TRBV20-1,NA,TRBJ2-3,TGCAGTGCTAGGTCCGGGACAACAGACACAGATACGCAGTATTTT,CSARSGTTDTDTQYF
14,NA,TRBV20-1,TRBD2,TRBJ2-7,TGCAGTGCTAGAGATGAAGCGGGAGACCCCGAGCAGTACTTC,CSARDEAGDPEQYF
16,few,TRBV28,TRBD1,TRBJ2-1,TGTGCCAGCAGTGCGCCGACAGGGGCCTCCTACAATGAGCAGTTCTTC,CASSAPTGASYNEQFF
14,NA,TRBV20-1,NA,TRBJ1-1,TGCAGTGCTGGCCAGGGACTTGGGAACACTGAAGCTTTCTTT,CSAGQGLGNTEAFF
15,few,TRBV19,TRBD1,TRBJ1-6,TGTGCCAGTAGTATCTACCAGGGGGCGAATTCACCCCTCCACTTT,CASSIYQGANSPLHF
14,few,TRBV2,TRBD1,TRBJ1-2,TGTGCCAGCAGTGAAAGGACAGGGAACTATGGCTACACCTTC,CASSERTGNYGYTF
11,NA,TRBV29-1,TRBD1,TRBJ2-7,TGCAGCGCCGGGACAGCATACGAGCAGTACTTC,CSAGTAYEQYF
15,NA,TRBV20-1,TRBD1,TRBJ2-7,TGCAGTGCTAGAAGCCCGGACAGGACCCTGCGCGAGCAGTACTTC,CSARSPDRTLREQYF
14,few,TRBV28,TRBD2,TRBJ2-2,TGTGCCAGCGGCCCGACTAGCGTTGGCGGGGAGCTGTTTTTT,CASGPTSVGGELFF
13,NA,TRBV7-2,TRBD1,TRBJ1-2,TGTGCCAGCAGCTTGCGGGACAGCAGTGGCTACACCTTC,CASSLRDSSGYTF
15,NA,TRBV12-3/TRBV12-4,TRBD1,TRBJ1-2,TGTGCCATCAAGTCCCGGGACAGGGGATTGGAGGGCTACACCTTC,CAIKSRDRGLEGYTF
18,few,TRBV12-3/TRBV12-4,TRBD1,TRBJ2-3,TGTGCCAGCAGTTTAAAGTTGGGGGGGACAGGGGGCACAGATACGCAGTATTTT,CASSLKLGGTGGTDTQYF
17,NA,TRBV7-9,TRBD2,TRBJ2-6,TGTGCCAGCAGCGACCCTAGCGGGAGTGTTGGGGCCAACGTCCTGACTTTC,CASSDPSGSVGANVLTF
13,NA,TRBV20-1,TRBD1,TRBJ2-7,TGCAGTGCTAAGACAGGGGAAAACTACGAGCAGTACTTC,CSAKTGENYEQYF
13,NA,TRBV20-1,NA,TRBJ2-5,TGCAGTGCTAGGAGGAGGGCCGGGGAGACCCAGTACTTC,CSARRRAGETQYF
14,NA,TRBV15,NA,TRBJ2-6,TGTGCCACCAGCATACCACAGGGGGCCAACGTCCTGACTTTC,CATSIPQGANVLTF
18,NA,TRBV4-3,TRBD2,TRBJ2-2,TGCGCCAGCAGCCAAGATTTTAGCGGGAGGGCCTACACCGGGGAGCTGTTTTTT,CASSQDFSGRAYTGELFF
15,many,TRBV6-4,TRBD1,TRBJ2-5,TGTGCCAGCAGCCTTCCGGGACAGGGGGCCGATTATCAGTACTTC,CASSLPGQGADYQYF
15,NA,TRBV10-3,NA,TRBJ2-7,TGTGCCATCAGTGAGTCCCGGGACGCCTCCTACGAGCAGTACTTC,CAISESRDASYEQYF
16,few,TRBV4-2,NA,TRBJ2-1,TGTGCCAGCAGCCCCACCCTGGGCAGGGGACTAAATGAGCAGTTCTTC,CASSPTLGRGLNEQFF
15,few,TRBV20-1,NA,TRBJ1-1,TGCAGTGCTACAACCCCAGTTACCGGTGGCACTGAAGCTTTCTTT,CSATTPVTGGTEAFF
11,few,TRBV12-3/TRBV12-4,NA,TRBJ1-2,TGTGCCAGCAGTTCCATCTATGGCTACACCTTC,CASSSIYGYTF
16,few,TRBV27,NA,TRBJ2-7,TGTGCCAGCAGCCGATCCGGGACGGTAACCCCCTACGAGCAGTACTTC,CASSRSGTVTPYEQYF
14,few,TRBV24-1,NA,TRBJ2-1,TGTGCCACCAGTGAAAGGGGGGCTAAAAATGAGCAGTTCTTC,CATSERGAKNEQFF
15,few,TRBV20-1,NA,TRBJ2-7,TGCAGTGCTAGAGTGGATGGCGGATCCTCCTACGAGCAGTACTTC,CSARVDGGSSYEQYF
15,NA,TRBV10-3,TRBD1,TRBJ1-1,TGTGCCATCAGAGCCGGGACAGGTGAGAACACTGAAGCTTTCTTT,CAIRAGTGENTEAFF
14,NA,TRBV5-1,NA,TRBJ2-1,TGCGCCAGCAGCCCAGGCGGGGCTTGGAATGAGCAGTTCTTC,CASSPGGAWNEQFF
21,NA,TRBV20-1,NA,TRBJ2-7,TGCAGTGCTTTCGGCCGGGGCAGCCCACGTGAAGGACCCCTTACCTCCTACGAGCAGTACTTC,CSAFGRGSPREGPLTSYEQYF
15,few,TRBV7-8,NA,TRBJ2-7,TGTGCCAGCAGCTTAGGGAGTGACAAATCCTACGAGCAGTACTTC,CASSLGSDKSYEQYF
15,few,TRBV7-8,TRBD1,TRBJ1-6,TGTGCCAGCAGCCGTCGGACAGGGGACAATTCACCCCTCCACTTT,CASSRRTGDNSPLHF
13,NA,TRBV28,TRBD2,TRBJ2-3,TGTGCCAGCAGTGGGGAGGGTACAGATACGCAGTATTTT,CASSGEGTDTQYF
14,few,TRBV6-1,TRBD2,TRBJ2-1,TGTGCCAGCGAAAAGACTAGCAGCAACAATGAGCAGTTCTTC,CASEKTSSNNEQFF
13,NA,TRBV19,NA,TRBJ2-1,TGTGCCAGTACCCCCTTAGGATACAATGAGCAGTTCTTC,CASTPLGYNEQFF
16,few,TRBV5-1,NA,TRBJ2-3,TGCGCCAGCAGCTTGGCCTTCACGGAAATCACAGATACGCAGTATTTT,CASSLAFTEITDTQYF
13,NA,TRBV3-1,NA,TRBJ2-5,TGTGCCAGCAGCCCCAGCATGGGAGAGACCCAGTACTTC,CASSPSMGETQYF
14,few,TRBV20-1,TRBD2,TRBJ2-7,TGCAGTGCTAGAGGCACTAGCGGGGGGGCGGCGCAGTACTTC,CSARGTSGGAAQYF
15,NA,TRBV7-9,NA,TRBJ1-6,TGTGCCAGCAGCTTATCGGTAGGGGTGAATTCACCCCTCCACTTT,CASSLSVGVNSPLHF
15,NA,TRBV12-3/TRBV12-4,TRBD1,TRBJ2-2,TGTGCCAGCAGCCAACCGACAGGGGTCGCCGGGGAGCTGTTTTTT,CASSQPTGVAGELFF
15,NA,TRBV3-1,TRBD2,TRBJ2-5,TGTGCCAGCAGCTTACTAGCGGGGGGGAGAGAGACCCAGTACTTC,CASSLLAGGRETQYF
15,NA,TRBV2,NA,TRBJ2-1,TGTGCCAGCAGGGAGCGCCCAAGTTCCTACAATGAGCAGTTCTTC,CASRERPSSYNEQFF
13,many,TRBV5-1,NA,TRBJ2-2,TGCGCCAGCAGCTTCGGGGCCACCGGGGAGCTGTTTTTT,CASSFGATGELFF
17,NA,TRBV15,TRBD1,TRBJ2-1,TGTGCCACCAGCAGAGGCTCCCCGGGACAGGGGTTGAATGAGCAGTTCTTC,CATSRGSPGQGLNEQFF
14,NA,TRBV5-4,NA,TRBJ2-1,TGTGCCAGCAGCTTTGAGGGAAACGTCAATGAGCAGTTCTTC,CASSFEGNVNEQFF
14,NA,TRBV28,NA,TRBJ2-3,TGTGCCAGCAGTTTACCGGGGTTGGTAGATACGCAGTATTTT,CASSLPGLVDTQYF
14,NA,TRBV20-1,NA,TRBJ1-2,TGCAGTGCTAGAGAAGGGCAGGGGCGGTATGGCTACACCTTC,CSAREGQGRYGYTF
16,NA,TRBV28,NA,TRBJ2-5,TGTGCCAGCAGTTTGACAGGGTACGGACTAAGAGAGACCCAGTACTTC,CASSLTGYGLRETQYF
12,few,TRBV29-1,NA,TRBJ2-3,TGCAGCGTTGAAACTCTAACAGATACGCAGTATTTT,CSVETLTDTQYF
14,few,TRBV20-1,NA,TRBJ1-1,TGCAGTGCTAGTTTATCGGGGATGAACACTGAAGCTTTCTTT,CSASLSGMNTEAFF
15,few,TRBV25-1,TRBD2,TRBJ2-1,TGTGCCAGCAGTGCTCGGACTAGCTCCTACAATGAGCAGTTCTTC,CASSARTSSYNEQFF
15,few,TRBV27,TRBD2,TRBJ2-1,TGTGCCAGCAGTTCGCTAGGACTAGCGGCCAATGAGCAGTTCTTC,CASSSLGLAANEQFF
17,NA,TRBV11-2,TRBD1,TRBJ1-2,TGTGCCAGCAGCTTAGACGGGACAGGGACCCGAGTCTATGGCTACACCTTC,CASSLDGTGTRVYGYTF
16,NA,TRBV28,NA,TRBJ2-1,TGTGCCAGCAGTTTTCTGTCGAGTTTAACCTACAATGAGCAGTTCTTC,CASSFLSSLTYNEQFF
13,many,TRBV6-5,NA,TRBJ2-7,TGTGCCAGCAGTTACTCCGATCTCTACGAGCAGTACTTC,CASSYSDLYEQYF
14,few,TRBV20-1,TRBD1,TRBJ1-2,TGCAGTGCTAGAGTACGGGACAGATCATATGGCTACACCTTC,CSARVRDRSYGYTF